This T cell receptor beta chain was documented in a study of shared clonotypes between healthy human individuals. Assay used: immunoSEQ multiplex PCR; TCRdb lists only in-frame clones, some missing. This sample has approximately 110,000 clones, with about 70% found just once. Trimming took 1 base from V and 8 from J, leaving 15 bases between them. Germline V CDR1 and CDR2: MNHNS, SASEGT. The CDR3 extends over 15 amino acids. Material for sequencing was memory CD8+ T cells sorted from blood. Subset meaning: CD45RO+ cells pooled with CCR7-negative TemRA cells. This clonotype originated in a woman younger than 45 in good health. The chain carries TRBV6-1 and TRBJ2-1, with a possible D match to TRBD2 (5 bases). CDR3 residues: CASSEGTFIRDEQFF. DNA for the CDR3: TGTGCCAGCAGTGAAGGGACTTTCATCCGAGATGAGCAGTTCTTC.